This T cell receptor (beta chain) was recorded in a study of blood T cell repertoires in COVID-19. Study in general: The study drew acute and convalescent COVID-19 samples from the United States, Italy and Spain. Sources were T cells, B-cell-depleted T cells, or PBMCs; the material itself was cDNA or gDNA.

CDR3 length: 12 amino acids. The V gene's germline CDR1 is SQVTM and CDR2 ANQGSEA. V lost 7 bases and J lost 8; bases outside the gene matches: 7. How the authors handled the data: Reference gene primer amplification yielded estimated nucleated cell counts. Only in-frame clones appear in the TCRdb table, and some are missing; sequencing was by immunoSEQ multiplex PCR. That table gives V, J and clone size, and the DNA gave D and trimming. The sample carries roughly 75,000 clones, around 89% recorded once. The chain joins TRBV29-1 to TRBJ1-1; 10 bases line up with TRBD1. The sample was peripheral blood. This clonotype originated in a man aged 60 to 69 with acute or convalescent COVID-19. This CDR3 reads CSGGTGDEEAFF. CDR3 sequence (DNA): TGCAGCGGTGGGACAGGGGATGAGGAAGCTTTCTTT.